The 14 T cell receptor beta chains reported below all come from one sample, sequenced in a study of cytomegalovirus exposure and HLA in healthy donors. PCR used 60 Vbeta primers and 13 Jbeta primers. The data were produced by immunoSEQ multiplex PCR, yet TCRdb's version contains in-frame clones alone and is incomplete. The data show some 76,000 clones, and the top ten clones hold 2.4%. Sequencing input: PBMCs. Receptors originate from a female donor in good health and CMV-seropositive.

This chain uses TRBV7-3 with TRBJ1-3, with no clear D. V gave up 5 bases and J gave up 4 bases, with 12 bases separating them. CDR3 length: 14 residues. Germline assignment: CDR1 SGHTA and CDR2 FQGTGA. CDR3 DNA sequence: TGTGCCAGCAGCCCCGGGGATTCAGGAAACACCATATATTTT. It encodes CASSPGDSGNTIYF.

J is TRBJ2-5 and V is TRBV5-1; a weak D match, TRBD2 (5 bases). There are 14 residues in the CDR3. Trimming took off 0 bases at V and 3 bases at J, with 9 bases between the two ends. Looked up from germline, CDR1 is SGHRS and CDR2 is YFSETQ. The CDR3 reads CASSLVAGKETQYF. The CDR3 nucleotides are TGCGCCAGCAGCTTGGTGGCGGGTAAAGAGACCCAGTACTTC.

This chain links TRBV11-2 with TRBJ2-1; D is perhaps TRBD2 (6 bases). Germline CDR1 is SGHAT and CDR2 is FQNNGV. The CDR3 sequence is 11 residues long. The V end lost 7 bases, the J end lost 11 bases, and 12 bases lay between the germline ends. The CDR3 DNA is TGTGCCAGCACCCCTGGGAGGCAGCAGTTCTTC. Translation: CASTPGRQQFF. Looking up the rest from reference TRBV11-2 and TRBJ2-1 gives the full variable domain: EAGVAQSPRYKIIEKRQSVAFWCNPISGHATLYWYQQILGQGPKLLIQFQNNGVVDDSQLPKDRFSAERLKGVDSTLKIQPAKLEDSAVYLCASTPGRQQFFGPGTRLTVL.

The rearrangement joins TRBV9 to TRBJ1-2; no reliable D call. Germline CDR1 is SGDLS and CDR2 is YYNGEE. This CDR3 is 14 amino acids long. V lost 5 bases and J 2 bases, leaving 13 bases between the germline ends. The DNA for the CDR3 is TGTGCCAGCAGTACCGGGAAAGCCAACTATGGCTACACCTTC. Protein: CASSTGKANYGYTF.

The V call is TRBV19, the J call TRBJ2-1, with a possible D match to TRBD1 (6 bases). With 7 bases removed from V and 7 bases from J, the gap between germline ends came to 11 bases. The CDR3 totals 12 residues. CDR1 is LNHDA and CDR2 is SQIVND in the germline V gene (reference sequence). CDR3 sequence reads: CASKTGRNEQFF. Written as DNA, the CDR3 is TGTGCCAGTAAGACAGGTCGAAATGAGCAGTTCTTC.

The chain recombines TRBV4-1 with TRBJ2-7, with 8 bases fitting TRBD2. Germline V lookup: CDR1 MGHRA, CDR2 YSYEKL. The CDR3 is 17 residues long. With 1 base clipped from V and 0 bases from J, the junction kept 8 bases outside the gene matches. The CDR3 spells CASSQGHQRGSSYEQYF. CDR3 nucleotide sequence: TGCGCCAGCAGCCAAGGACATCAGCGGGGGAGCTCCTACGAGCAGTACTTC.

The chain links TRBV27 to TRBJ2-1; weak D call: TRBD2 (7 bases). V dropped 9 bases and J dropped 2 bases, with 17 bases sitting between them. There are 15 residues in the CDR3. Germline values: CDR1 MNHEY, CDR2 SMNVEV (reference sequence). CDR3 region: CASTRGGKTYNEQFF. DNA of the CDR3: TGTGCCAGTACTAGGGGGGGCAAGACCTACAATGAGCAGTTCTTC.

The CDR3 DNA reads as TGCGCCAGCAACCGGGGGACCGCCGGGACAGGGAGTACGGAGACCCAGTACTTC. Protein product: CASNRGTAGTGSTETQYF. This chain connects TRBV4-3 to TRBJ2-5; 9 bases map to TRBD1. Losses at the gene ends were 7 bases for V and 5 bases for J; bases not matched to a gene: 20. Germline values: CDR1 LGHNA, CDR2 YSLEER. The CDR3 has 18 residues.

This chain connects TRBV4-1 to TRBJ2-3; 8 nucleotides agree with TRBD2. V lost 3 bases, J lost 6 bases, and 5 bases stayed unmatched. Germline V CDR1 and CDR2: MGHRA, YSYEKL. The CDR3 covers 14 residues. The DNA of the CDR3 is TGCGCCAGCAGCCAGAGCGGGGGCGGGGATACGCAGTATTTT. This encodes CASSQSGGGDTQYF.

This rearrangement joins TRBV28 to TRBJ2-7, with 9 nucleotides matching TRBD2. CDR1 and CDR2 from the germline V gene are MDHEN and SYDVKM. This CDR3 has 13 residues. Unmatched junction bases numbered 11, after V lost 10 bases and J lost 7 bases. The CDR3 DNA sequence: TGTGCCACCCTAGCGGGACCGGCGGGGGAGCAGTACTTC. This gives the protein CATLAGPAGEQYF.

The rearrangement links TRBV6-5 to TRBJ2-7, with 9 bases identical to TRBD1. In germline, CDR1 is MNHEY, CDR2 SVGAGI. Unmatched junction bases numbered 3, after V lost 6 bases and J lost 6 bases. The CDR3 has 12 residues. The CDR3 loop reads CASSRTGAEQYF. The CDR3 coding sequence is TGTGCCAGCAGCAGGACAGGGGCCGAGCAGTACTTC.

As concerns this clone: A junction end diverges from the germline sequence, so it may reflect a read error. The DNA of the CDR3 is TGTGCTAGCAGCTTAGTACCGGGGGGCGCGGGGGAGCAGTACTTC. Its translation: CASSLVPGGAGEQYF. The chain uses TRBV7-7 and TRBJ2-7; TRBD2 is a possible D gene (7 bases). The CDR3 covers 15 residues. Germline values: CDR1 SSHAT, CDR2 FNYEAQ (reference sequence).

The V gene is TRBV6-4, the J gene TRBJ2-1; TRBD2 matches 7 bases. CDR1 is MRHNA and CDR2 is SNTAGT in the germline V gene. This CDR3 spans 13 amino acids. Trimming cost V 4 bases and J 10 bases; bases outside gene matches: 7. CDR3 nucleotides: TGTGCCAGCAGTGCGACTAGCTCCGGGGAGCAGTTCTTC. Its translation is CASSATSSGEQFF.

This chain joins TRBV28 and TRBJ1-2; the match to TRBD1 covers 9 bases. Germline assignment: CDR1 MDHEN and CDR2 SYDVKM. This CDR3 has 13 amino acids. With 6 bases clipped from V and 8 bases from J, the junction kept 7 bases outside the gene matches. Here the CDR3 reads CASSTDRGYGYTF. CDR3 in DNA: TGTGCCAGCAGCACGGACAGGGGTTACGGCTACACCTTC.